What follows are 29 T cell receptor beta chains derived from one specimen sequenced in a study of early T cells in non-severe SARS-CoV-2 infection. TCRdb redid the calling of the 5' RACE reads with MiXCR, one entry per CDR3 protein. The sample lists 40,000 to 55,000 distinct CDR3 sequences, approximately 7.5% occurring once. Sequenced material: whole blood. The receptors shown here come from an adult who was a healthcare worker with PCR-confirmed SARS-CoV-2 infection or an uninfected control (not recorded which).

The chain links TRBV5-5 to TRBJ2-1; 10 nucleotides line up with TRBD2. Germline trimming cut 2 bases from V and 1 base from J; bases unmatched to any gene: 0. Looked up from germline, CDR1 is SGHKS and CDR2 is YYEKEE (reference sequence). This CDR3 region has 15 residues. CDR3 region: CASSFSGGSYNEQFF. The CDR3 DNA is TGTGCCAGCAGCTTTAGCGGGGGGTCCTACAATGAGCAGTTCTTC.

In this sample, this clonotype turned up many times. The rearrangement links TRBV6-2 or TRBV6-3 to TRBJ2-7, with D possibly being TRBD1 (6 bases). CDR3 size: 15 residues. Germline values: CDR1 MNHEY, CDR2 SVGEGT. V was shortened by 8 bases and J by 4 bases, with 21 bases between the two germline ends. The CDR3 DNA follows: TGTGCCAGCTCCTCGAAGGGGGAACCCCCTTACGAGCAGTACTTC. This encodes CASSSKGEPPYEQYF.

This clonotype occurred many times. This chain links TRBV30 with TRBJ2-3; 11 nucleotides line up with TRBD2. V lost 1 base, J lost 0 bases, and 3 bases stayed unmatched. Germline V gene sequence: CDR1 GTSNPN, CDR2 SVGIG (reference sequence). The length of the CDR3 is 16 residues. CDR3: CAWSGLAGGSTDTQYF. CDR3 coding DNA: TGTGCCTGGAGTGGGCTAGCGGGGGGCAGCACAGATACGCAGTATTTT.

This clonotype has at least ten counts. The chain joins TRBV30 to TRBJ1-2, with TRBD1 identical over 7 bases. Losses at the gene ends were 3 bases for V and 5 bases for J; bases not matched to a gene: 9. Germline CDR1 is GTSNPN and CDR2 is SVGIG (reference sequence). This CDR3 has 14 residues. In DNA, the CDR3 is TGTGCCTGGAGAGCACAGGGGTCGGCTTATGGCTACACCTTC. This gives the protein CAWRAQGSAYGYTF.

This clonotype was counted many times. This rearrangement joins TRBV29-1 to TRBJ2-7; 7 nucleotides match TRBD1. V lost 1 base, J lost 0 bases, and 3 bases stayed unmatched. The CDR3 loop spans 14 amino acids. Germline V gene lookup returns CDR1 SQVTM and CDR2 ANQGSEA. The CDR3 DNA reads TGCAGCGTTGAAGGGGGACAGACCTCCTACGAGCAGTACTTC. It codes for CSVEGGQTSYEQYF.

There are a few counts of this clonotype. The V call is TRBV3-1, the J call TRBJ2-7; D not resolved. CDR1 LGHDT and CDR2 YNNKEL come from the germline V gene (reference sequence). The V gene lost 1 base and the J gene lost 0 bases, with 7 bases spanning the gap. The CDR3 spans 14 residues. CDR3 sequence (DNA): TGTGCCAGCAGCCAAGCGAGGAGCTCCTACGAGCAGTACTTC. Amino acid sequence: CASSQARSSYEQYF.

This clonotype was counted many times. The chain employs TRBV6-6 and TRBJ2-1; 7 bases align to TRBD1. Germline V gene lookup returns CDR1 MNHNY and CDR2 SVGAGI (reference sequence). Losses at the gene ends were 0 bases for V and 6 bases for J; bases not matched to a gene: 2. CDR3 length equals 14 residues. The CDR3 DNA reads TGTGCCAGCAGTTACTCCGGACAGGTCAATGAGCAGTTCTTC. This codes for CASSYSGQVNEQFF.

CDR3 DNA sequence: TGCGCCAGCACCAGGGAGGGCCTATCCACCGGGGAGCTGTTTTTT. It codes for CASTREGLSTGELFF. V and J are TRBV5-1 and TRBJ2-2; 7 bases align to TRBD2. The length of the CDR3 is 15 residues. Germline V gene data show CDR1 as SGHRS and CDR2 as YFSETQ. V trimming: 6 bases; J trimming: 4 bases; junction bases outside the gene matches: 9.

In its sample, this clonotype was seen many times. The chain has TRBV20-1 and TRBJ2-3; no reliable D call. This CDR3 comprises 14 residues. Trimming pared 3 bases from V and 0 bases from J, leaving 10 bases between. Germline V gene lookup returns CDR1 DFQATT and CDR2 SNEGSKA (reference sequence). The CDR3 DNA follows: TGCAGTGCTAGTCCCGGGTCCAGCACAGATACGCAGTATTTT. Residues: CSASPGSSTDTQYF.

This clonotype was recorded at least ten times. One end of the junction fails to match germline, which may point to a read error. The V and J genes are TRBV19 and TRBJ1-2; D is unresolved. Germline V lookup: CDR1 LNHDA, CDR2 SQIVND (reference sequence). The CDR3 sequence is 13 residues long. CDR3 residues: CASSNTVNNGYTF. CDR3 nucleotides: TGTGCCAGTAGTAACACAGTTAACAATGGCTACACCTTC.

The rearrangement uses TRBV4-1 and TRBJ2-7; D is unresolved. The ends were cut back, 0 bases at V and 2 bases at J, with 11 bases in the middle. Germline CDR1 is MGHRA and CDR2 is YSYEKL. This CDR3 has 15 amino acids. The CDR3 DNA sequence: TGCGCCAGCAGCCAAGATCTGGGCGGAACCTACGAGCAGTACTTC. Translation gives CASSQDLGGTYEQYF.

In this sample, this clonotype turned up many times. The chain employs TRBV2 and TRBJ2-7; D remains ambiguous. V was clipped by 8 bases and J by 3 bases, with 11 bases between them. The CDR3 consists of 12 residues. Germline values: CDR1 SNHLY, CDR2 FYNNEI. CDR3 region: CASGAGIYEQYF. CDR3 nucleotides: TGTGCCAGCGGAGCTGGAATCTACGAGCAGTACTTC.

CDR3 bases: TGTGCCAGCAGTCTACGACTAGCGGGGGAGCCGGGGGGCACAGATACGCAGTATTTT. Its translation: CASSLRLAGEPGGTDTQYF. The J gene is TRBJ2-3, the V gene TRBV12-3 or TRBV12-4, with 12 bases matching TRBD2. V was pared by 5 bases and J by 1 base, with 13 bases of the junction left unmatched. The CDR3 extends over 19 amino acids.

This clonotype appeared a few times. The chain carries TRBV12-3 or TRBV12-4 and TRBJ1-4, with D possibly TRBD1 on 5 matching bases. Trimming stripped 7 bases from V and 4 bases from J, with 10 bases between. The CDR3 spans 13 residues. The CDR3 is CASKGPDNEKLFF. The CDR3 coding sequence is TGTGCCAGCAAGGGGCCCGATAATGAAAAACTGTTTTTT.

The chain uses TRBV7-8 and TRBJ1-2, with D perhaps TRBD1 (5 bases). The CDR3 has 15 residues. V shed 5 bases and J shed 6 bases, with 19 bases lying between them. In germline, CDR1 is SGHVS, CDR2 FQNEAQ. The CDR3, as DNA: TGTGCCAGCAGCCTAACCGGGCGTACAGGAAATGGCTACACCTTC. Translation gives CASSLTGRTGNGYTF.

This clonotype has just a few counts. V and J are TRBV20-1 and TRBJ2-4; 12 bases fit TRBD2. With 3 bases clipped from V and 14 bases from J, the junction kept 8 bases outside the gene matches. Germline V gene lookup returns CDR1 DFQATT and CDR2 SNEGSKA (reference sequence). The CDR3 runs to 13 residues. The CDR3 here is CSARRWPSGGEYF. CDR3 sequence (DNA): TGCAGTGCTAGGAGATGGCCTAGCGGGGGGGAGTACTTC.

Ten or more counts support this clonotype. The V gene is TRBV29-1, the J gene TRBJ2-7; possibly TRBD2 for D (5 bases). Trimming cost V 0 bases and J 4 bases, with 13 bases left between them. This CDR3 contains 14 residues. The germline CDR1 and CDR2 sequences are SQVTM and ANQGSEA. CDR3 in amino acids: CSVEDTDTRYEQYF. The CDR3 DNA reads as TGCAGCGTTGAAGATACAGACACTAGATACGAGCAGTACTTC.

This clonotype appeared many times. The chain recombines TRBV30 with TRBJ2-1; weak D call: TRBD2 (5 bases). This CDR3 is 11 amino acids long. Germline-derived CDR1 and CDR2 are GTSNPN and SVGIG (reference sequence). V was clipped by 0 bases and J by 10 bases, with 7 bases between them. CDR3 nucleotide sequence: TGTGCCTGGAGTGTAAGGAGGGAGCAGTTCTTC. It specifies CAWSVRREQFF. The whole variable domain, filled in from reference TRBV30 and TRBJ2-1, reads SQTIHQWPATLVQPVGSPLSLECTVEGTSNPNLYWYRQAAGRGLQLLFYSVGIGQISSEVPQNLSASRPQDRQFILSSKKLLLSDSGFYLCAWSVRREQFFGPGTRLTVL.

Ten or more counts support this clonotype. The chain employs TRBV11-2 and TRBJ2-1, with TRBD2 identical over 7 bases. Germline V lookup: CDR1 SGHAT, CDR2 FQNNGV. The CDR3 runs to 16 residues. The V and J ends lost 5 bases and 3 bases, in that order; junction bases with no gene match: 10. For the CDR3, the DNA is TGTGCCAGCAGCCCCAGAGCGGGAACCCTCTACAATGAGCAGTTCTTC. Protein product: CASSPRAGTLYNEQFF.

This clonotype was detected many times. V gene TRBV12-3 or TRBV12-4 combines with J gene TRBJ2-5; D ambiguous. CDR3 length equals 11 residues. V gave up 8 bases and J gave up 5 bases, with 9 bases separating them. Here the CDR3 DNA reads TGTGCCAGCCTTTATAGGGAGACCCAGTACTTC. Its protein product is CASLYRETQYF.

This clonotype was observed a few times. The chain uses TRBV18 and TRBJ2-5; D uncertain. Germline CDR1 is KGHSH and CDR2 is LQKENI. V was trimmed by 3 bases and J by 4 bases, leaving 9 bases between them. This CDR3 spans 13 amino acids. CDR3 nucleotides: TGTGCCAGCTCACCGCAGCATGGAGAGACCCAGTACTTC. It translates to CASSPQHGETQYF. The complete variable domain, with remaining parts taken from reference TRBV18 and TRBJ2-5, reads NAGVMQNPRHLVRRRGQEARLRCSPMKGHSHVYWYRQLPEEGLKFMVYLQKENIIDESGMPKERFSAEFPKEGPSILRIQQVVRGDSAAYFCASSPQHGETQYFGPGTRLLVL.

In this sample, this clonotype turned up a few times. The germline gene is not matched at one end of the junction; a read error may be the cause. The rearrangement links TRBV30 to TRBJ1-2, with D tentatively TRBD1 (6 bases). The CDR3 runs to 15 residues. Germline V gives CDR1 GTSNPN, CDR2 SVGIG (reference sequence). The CDR3 protein is CVWSVGGQGNYGYTF. CDR3 DNA sequence: TGTGTCTGGAGTGTAGGGGGGCAGGGAAACTATGGCTACACCTTC.

V usage is TRBV7-8 and J usage is TRBJ2-3; 9 bases match TRBD2. V lost 4 bases to trimming and J lost 0 bases; unmatched junction nucleotides: 2. The germline V gene encodes CDR1 SGHVS and CDR2 FQNEAQ. This CDR3 spans 15 amino acids. The CDR3 sequence is CASSSSGVSTDTQYF. CDR3 in DNA: TGTGCCAGCAGCTCTAGCGGGGTGAGCACAGATACGCAGTATTTT.

This clonotype was seen ten or more times. CDR3 region: CAIRTGSNYEQYF. In nucleotides, the CDR3 is TGTGCCATCAGGACGGGGAGTAACTACGAGCAGTACTTC. The chain has TRBV10-3 and TRBJ2-7; the D gene is possibly TRBD2 (5 bases). Germline V gene sequence: CDR1 ENHRY, CDR2 SYGVKD. This CDR3 contains 13 residues. V lost 6 bases and J 3 bases, leaving 12 bases between the germline ends.

This clonotype was counted at least ten times. The chain is built from TRBV2 and TRBJ2-7; TRBD2 might be the D (6 bases). CDR3 length: 15 amino acids. Germline CDR1 reads SNHLY; CDR2 reads FYNNEI. V lost 2 bases and J 0 bases, leaving 11 bases between the germline ends. CDR3 sequence reads: CASSESPGSSYEQYF. The CDR3 DNA sequence: TGTGCCAGCAGTGAATCACCCGGGAGCTCCTACGAGCAGTACTTC.

In its sample, this clonotype was seen a few times. The V gene is TRBV24-1, the J gene TRBJ1-3; D gene unclear. Germline V gives CDR1 KGHDR, CDR2 SFDVKD. The V gene lost 4 bases and the J gene lost 4 bases, with 10 bases spanning the gap. This CDR3 is built from 14 residues. In DNA, the CDR3 is TGTGCCACCAGTGACCGGGAATCAGGAAACACCATATATTTT. This encodes CATSDRESGNTIYF.

This clonotype was seen more than once but under ten times. The genes are TRBV30 and TRBJ2-2; weak D call: TRBD1 (5 bases). Looked up from germline, CDR1 is GTSNPN and CDR2 is SVGIG (reference sequence). The CDR3 totals 16 residues. V was cut by 4 bases and J by 3 bases, with 18 bases left in between. CDR3 sequence: CAWNPKGKGHTGELFF. The CDR3 DNA reads TGTGCCTGGAATCCGAAGGGGAAGGGGCACACCGGGGAGCTGTTTTTT.

This clonotype has a handful of counts. The chain recombines TRBV9 with TRBJ2-3, with 10 nucleotides matching TRBD2. J was trimmed by 3 bases and V by 0 bases; bases with no gene match: 10. Germline lookup yields CDR1 SGDLS and CDR2 YYNGEE. This CDR3 is built from 18 residues. In DNA form, the CDR3 reads TGTGCCAGCAGCGTAGCTACGGCTAGCGGGGGCAGGACAGATACGCAGTATTTT. Translation gives CASSVATASGGRTDTQYF.

J is TRBJ2-1 and V is TRBV7-6; D possibly matches TRBD1 or TRBD2 (5 bases each). Germline V lookup: CDR1 SGHVS, CDR2 FNYEAQ. This CDR3 region has 14 residues. With 1 base removed from V and 4 bases from J, the gap between germline ends came to 8 bases. Here the CDR3 DNA reads TGTGCCAGCAGCTTAGGAGGGGATTACAATGAGCAGTTCTTC. Translating gives CASSLGGDYNEQFF.